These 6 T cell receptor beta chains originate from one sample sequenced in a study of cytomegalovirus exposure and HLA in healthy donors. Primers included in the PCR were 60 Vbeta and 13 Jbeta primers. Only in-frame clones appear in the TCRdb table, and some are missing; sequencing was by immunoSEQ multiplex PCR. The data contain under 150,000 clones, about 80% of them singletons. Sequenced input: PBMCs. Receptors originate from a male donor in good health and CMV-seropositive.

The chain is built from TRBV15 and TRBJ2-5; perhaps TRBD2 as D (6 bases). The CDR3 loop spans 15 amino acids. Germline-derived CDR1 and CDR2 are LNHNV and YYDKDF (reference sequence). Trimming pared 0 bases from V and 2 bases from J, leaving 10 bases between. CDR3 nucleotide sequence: TGTGCCACCAGCAGAGATTCAAGCGGGCAAGAGACCCAGTACTTC. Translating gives CATSRDSSGQETQYF.

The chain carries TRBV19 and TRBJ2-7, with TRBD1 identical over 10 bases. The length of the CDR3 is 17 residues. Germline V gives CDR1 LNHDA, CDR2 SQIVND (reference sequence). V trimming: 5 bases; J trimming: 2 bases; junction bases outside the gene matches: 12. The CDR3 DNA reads TGTGCCAGTAGTCCCCCCGTGGGACAGGGGACACCCTACGAGCAGTACTTC. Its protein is CASSPPVGQGTPYEQYF.

The CDR3 sequence is CASSQDPSGGAGDTQYF. For the CDR3, the DNA is TGCGCCAGCAGCCAAGATCCTAGCGGGGGGGCTGGAGATACGCAGTATTTT. V and J are TRBV4-1 and TRBJ2-3; 12 nucleotides match TRBD2. This CDR3 comprises 17 residues. Germline V lookup: CDR1 MGHRA, CDR2 YSYEKL. V shed 0 bases and J 5 bases; nucleotides not matched to a gene: 6.

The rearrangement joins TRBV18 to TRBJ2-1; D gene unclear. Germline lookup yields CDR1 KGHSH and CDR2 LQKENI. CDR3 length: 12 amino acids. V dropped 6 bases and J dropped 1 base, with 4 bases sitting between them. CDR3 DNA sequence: TGTGCCAGCTCTCCTTCCTACAATGAGCAGTTCTTC. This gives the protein CASSPSYNEQFF.

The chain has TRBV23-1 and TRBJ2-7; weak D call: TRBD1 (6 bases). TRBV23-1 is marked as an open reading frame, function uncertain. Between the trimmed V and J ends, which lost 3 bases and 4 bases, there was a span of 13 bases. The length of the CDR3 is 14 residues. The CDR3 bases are TGCGCCAGCAGTCACGGGGTGGGGGCTTACGAGCAGTACTTC. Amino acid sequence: CASSHGVGAYEQYF.

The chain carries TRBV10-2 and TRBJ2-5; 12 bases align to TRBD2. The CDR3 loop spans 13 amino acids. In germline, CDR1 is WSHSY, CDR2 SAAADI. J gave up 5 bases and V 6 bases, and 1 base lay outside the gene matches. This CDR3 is CASRTSGGETQYF. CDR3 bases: TGCGCCAGCAGGACTAGCGGGGGCGAGACCCAGTACTTC.